The 6 T cell receptor beta chains in this list originate from one sample, sequenced in a study of breast tumors, draining lymph nodes, adjacent tissues. MiXCR, applied by TCRdb to the multiplex PCR reads, yields one record per CDR3 protein. The data contain approximately 150,000 distinct CDR3 sequences, roughly a third of them singletons. The lymph nodes were axillary draining lymph nodes from breast cancer patients. The specimen sequenced was axillary lymph node tissue. The receptors stem from a female donor with breast cancer. Some clones in this sample may be carry-over from other donors' samples.

To note about this clonotype: In this CDR3 the conserved last residue, phenylalanine or tryptophan, is missing, so a read error is likely. DNA of the CDR3: TGTGCCAGCAGCGTAGTAGTGGGGTTGGGGACTGAAGCTTTCTCT. Translating it yields CASSVVVGLGTEAFS. The gene calls are TRBV9 and TRBJ1-1; D is uncertain. Per the germline V gene, CDR1 is SGDLS and CDR2 is YYNGEE. V was pared by 0 bases and J by 5 bases, with 14 bases between. This CDR3 has 15 residues.

This rearrangement joins TRBV20-1 to TRBJ2-2, with 8 bases matching TRBD1. The CDR3 has 12 amino acids. Germline V gene lookup returns CDR1 DFQATT and CDR2 SNEGSKA (reference sequence). J gave up 16 bases and V 6 bases, and 13 bases lay outside the gene matches. The CDR3 sequence: CSARQGYGEPFF. In nucleotides, the CDR3 is TGCAGTGCCCGACAGGGGTACGGGGAACCGTTTTTT.

This rearrangement joins TRBV10-3 to TRBJ2-2; D is perhaps TRBD2 (6 bases). V was clipped by 0 bases and J by 6 bases, with 14 bases between them. The CDR3 contains 16 residues. Germline V gives CDR1 ENHRY, CDR2 SYGVKD. CDR3 amino acids: CAISESLKGEAGELFF. Here the CDR3 DNA reads TGTGCCATCAGTGAGTCTCTGAAAGGGGAGGCCGGGGAGCTGTTTTTT.

The CDR3 bases are TGTGCCAGCAGTTTTTTATTTGGTCAGTCTAAAAATCAGCCCCAGCATTTT. It encodes CASSFLFGQSKNQPQHF. The V call is TRBV28, the J call TRBJ1-5; D not resolved. CDR1 and CDR2 (germline): MDHEN, SYDVKM. Trimming stripped 3 bases from V and 4 bases from J, with 19 bases between. This CDR3 region has 17 residues.

As regards this clonotype: A junction boundary mismatches the germline segment, possibly from a read error. The J gene is TRBJ2-5, the V gene TRBV6-1; 9 positions agree with TRBD2. In germline, CDR1 is MNHNS, CDR2 SASEGT. The CDR3 has 14 residues. For the CDR3, the DNA is TGTGCCGGCAGCCTACAGGGCGGGGGGGAGACCCAGTGCTTC. It translates to CAGSLQGGGETQCF.

A word on this clonotype: One end of the junction is discordant with germline, which a read error may explain. The chain is built from TRBV5-1 and TRBJ2-3, with a possible D match to TRBD2 (5 bases). The CDR3 runs 14 residues. Germline CDR1 SGHRS, CDR2 YFSETQ. CDR3 DNA sequence: TGCGCCAGCAGCATGGCCGGGGTCCGAGATACGCAGTGTTTT. Translation: CASSMAGVRDTQCF.